The clone carrying this TCR beta chain has more than one count but fewer than ten. Its matching antigen is unknown. These data come from a study of T-cell reconstitution after alpha-beta-depleted transplantation in children. Study conclusions and caveats: Newly produced T cells mostly provided counts and TCRbeta diversity after one year, as hyperexpanded clones declined. Alpha-beta T cells present about two months after transplant were reported to originate from several hundred expanded graft clones.

During its preparation, the TCRbeta library received unique molecular identifiers. One entry per CDR3 protein, called by TCRdb with MiXCR from the PCR reads. The sample gives 200,000 to 300,000 distinct CDR3 sequences, about 24% of which show up once; roughly 5% is in the top ten. The source is a female patient aged 2 to 10 who had a stem cell transplant for congenital amegakaryocytic thrombocytopenia, so the T cells may come from the graft donor. The sample in question was PBMCs, mostly from graft donor cells, obtained 360 days after TCRalphabeta/CD19-depleted stem cell transplant.

The chain's CDR3 is CASSAVEYQETQYF. DNA for the CDR3: TGTGCCAGCAGCGCTGTAGAGTACCAAGAGACCCAGTACTTC. The chain has TRBV12-3 or TRBV12-4 and TRBJ2-5; no definite D call. V lost 6 bases to trimming and J lost 0 bases, with 11 bases between them. There are 14 residues in the CDR3.